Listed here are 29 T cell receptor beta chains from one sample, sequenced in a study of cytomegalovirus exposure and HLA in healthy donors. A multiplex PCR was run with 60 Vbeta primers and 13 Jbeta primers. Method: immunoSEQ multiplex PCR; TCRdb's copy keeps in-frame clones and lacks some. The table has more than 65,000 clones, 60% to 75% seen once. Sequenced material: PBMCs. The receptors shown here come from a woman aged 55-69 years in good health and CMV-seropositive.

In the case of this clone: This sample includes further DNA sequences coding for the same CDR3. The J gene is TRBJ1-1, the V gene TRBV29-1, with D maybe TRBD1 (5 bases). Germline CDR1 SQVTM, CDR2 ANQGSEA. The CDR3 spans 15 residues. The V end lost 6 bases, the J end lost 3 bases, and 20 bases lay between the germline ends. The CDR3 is CSVERWGPTYTEAFF. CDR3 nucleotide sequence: TGCAGCGTCGAAAGATGGGGCCCTACCTACACTGAAGCTTTCTTT.

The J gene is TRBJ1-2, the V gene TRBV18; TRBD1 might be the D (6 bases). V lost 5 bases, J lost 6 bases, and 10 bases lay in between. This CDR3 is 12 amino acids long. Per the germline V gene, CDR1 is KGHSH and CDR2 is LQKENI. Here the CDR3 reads CASSGGGDGYTF. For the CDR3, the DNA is TGTGCCAGCTCAGGGGGCGGAGATGGCTACACCTTC. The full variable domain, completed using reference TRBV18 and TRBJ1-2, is NAGVMQNPRHLVRRRGQEARLRCSPMKGHSHVYWYRQLPEEGLKFMVYLQKENIIDESGMPKERFSAEFPKEGPSILRIQQVVRGDSAAYFCASSGGGDGYTFGSGTRLTVV.

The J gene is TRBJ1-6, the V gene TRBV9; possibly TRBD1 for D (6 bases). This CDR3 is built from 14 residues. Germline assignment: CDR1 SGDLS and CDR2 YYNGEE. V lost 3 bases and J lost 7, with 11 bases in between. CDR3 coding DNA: TGTGCCAGCAGCGCAAGTACAGGGAATTCACCCCTCCACTTT. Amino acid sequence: CASSASTGNSPLHF.

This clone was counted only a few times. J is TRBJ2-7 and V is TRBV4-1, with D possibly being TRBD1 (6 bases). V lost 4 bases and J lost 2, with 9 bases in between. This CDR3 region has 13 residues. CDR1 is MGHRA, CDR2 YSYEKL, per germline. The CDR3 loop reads CASSPRDTYEQYF. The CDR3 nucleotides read TGCGCCAGCAGCCCACGGGACACCTACGAGCAGTACTTC.

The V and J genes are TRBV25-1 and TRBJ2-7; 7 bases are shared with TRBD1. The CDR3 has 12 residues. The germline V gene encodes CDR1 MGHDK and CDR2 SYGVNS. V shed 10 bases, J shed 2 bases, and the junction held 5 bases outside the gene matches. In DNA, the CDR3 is TGTGCCACCTCGACAGGGACCTACGAGCAGTACTTC. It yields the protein CATSTGTYEQYF.

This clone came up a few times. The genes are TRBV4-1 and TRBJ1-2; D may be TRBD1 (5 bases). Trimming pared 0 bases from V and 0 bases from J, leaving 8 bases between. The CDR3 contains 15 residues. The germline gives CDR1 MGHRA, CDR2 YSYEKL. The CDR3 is CASSQEDSTNYGYTF. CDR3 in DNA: TGCGCCAGCAGCCAAGAAGACAGTACTAACTATGGCTACACCTTC.

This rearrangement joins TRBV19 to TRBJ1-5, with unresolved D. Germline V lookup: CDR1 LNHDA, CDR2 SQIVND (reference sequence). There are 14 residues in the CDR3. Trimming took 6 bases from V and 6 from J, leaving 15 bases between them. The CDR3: CASSVVSGGQPQHF. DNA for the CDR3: TGTGCCAGTAGCGTTGTCTCCGGCGGTCAGCCCCAGCATTTT.

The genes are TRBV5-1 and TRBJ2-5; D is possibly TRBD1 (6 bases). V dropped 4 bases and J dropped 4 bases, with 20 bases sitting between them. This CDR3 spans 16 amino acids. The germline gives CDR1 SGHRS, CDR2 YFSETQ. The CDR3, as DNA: TGCGCCAGCAGCCCTGGTGCCTCAATAGGGGGAGAGACCCAGTACTTC. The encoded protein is CASSPGASIGGETQYF. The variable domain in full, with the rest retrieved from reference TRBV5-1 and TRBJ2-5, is KAGVTQTPRYLIKTRGQQVTLSCSPISGHRSVSWYQQTPGQGLQFLFEYFSETQRNKGNFPGRFSGRQFSNSRSEMNVSTLELGDSALYLCASSPGASIGGETQYFGPGTRLLVL.

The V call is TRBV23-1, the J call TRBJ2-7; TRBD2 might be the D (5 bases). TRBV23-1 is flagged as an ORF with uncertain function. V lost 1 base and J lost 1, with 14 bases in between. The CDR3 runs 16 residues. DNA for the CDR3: TGCGCCAGCAGTCAATTGCGGGCGGCGCCGTCCTACGAGCAGTACTTC. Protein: CASSQLRAAPSYEQYF.

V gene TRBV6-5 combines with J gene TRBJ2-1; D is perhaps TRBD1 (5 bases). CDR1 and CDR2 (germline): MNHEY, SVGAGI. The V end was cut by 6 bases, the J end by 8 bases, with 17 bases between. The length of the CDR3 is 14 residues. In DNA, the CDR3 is TGTGCCAGCAGCCCGTGGGGCCGGCAGGATGAGCAGTTCTTC. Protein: CASSPWGRQDEQFF.

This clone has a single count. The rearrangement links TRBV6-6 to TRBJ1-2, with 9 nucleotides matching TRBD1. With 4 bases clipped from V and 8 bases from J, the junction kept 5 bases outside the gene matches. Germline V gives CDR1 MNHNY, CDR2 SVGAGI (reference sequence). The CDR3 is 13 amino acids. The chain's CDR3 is CASSSGTGSGYTF. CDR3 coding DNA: TGTGCCAGCAGTTCCGGGACAGGGTCCGGCTACACCTTC.

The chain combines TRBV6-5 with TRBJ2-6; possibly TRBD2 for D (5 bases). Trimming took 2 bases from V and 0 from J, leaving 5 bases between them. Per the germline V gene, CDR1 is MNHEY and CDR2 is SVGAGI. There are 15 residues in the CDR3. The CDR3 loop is CASSYGSSGANVLTF. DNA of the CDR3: TGTGCCAGCAGTTACGGGAGCTCTGGGGCCAACGTCCTGACTTTC.

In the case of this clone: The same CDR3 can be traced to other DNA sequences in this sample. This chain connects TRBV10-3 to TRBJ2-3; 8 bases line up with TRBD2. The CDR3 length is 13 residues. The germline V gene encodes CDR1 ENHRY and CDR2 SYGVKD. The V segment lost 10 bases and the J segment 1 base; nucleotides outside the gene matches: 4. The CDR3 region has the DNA TGTGCCACTCTGACTAGCGGCACAGATACGCAGTATTTT. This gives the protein CATLTSGTDTQYF.

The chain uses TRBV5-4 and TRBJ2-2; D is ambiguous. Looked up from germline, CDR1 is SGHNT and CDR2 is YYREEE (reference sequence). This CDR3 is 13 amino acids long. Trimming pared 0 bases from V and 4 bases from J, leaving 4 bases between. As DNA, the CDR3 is TGTGCCAGCAGCTTGGGACTCACCGGGGAGCTGTTTTTT. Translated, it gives CASSLGLTGELFF.

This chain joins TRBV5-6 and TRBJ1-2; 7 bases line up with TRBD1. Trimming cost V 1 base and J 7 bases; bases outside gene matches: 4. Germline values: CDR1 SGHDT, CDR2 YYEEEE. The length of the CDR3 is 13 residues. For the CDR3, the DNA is TGTGCCAGCAGCTTGACGCAGGGGGGTGGCTACACCTTC. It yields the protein CASSLTQGGGYTF.

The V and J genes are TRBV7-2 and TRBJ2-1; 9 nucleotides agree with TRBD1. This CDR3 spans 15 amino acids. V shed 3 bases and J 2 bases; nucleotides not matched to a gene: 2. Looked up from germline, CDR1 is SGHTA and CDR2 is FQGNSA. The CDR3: CASSLDRGTYNEQFF. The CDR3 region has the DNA TGTGCCAGCAGCTTGGACAGGGGTACCTACAATGAGCAGTTCTTC.

The CDR3 DNA follows: TGTGCCAGCAGCCCCTCGTTAGCTGGGGCCAACGTCCTGACTTTC. It encodes CASSPSLAGANVLTF. This chain joins TRBV9 and TRBJ2-6; D call uncertain. V gave up 4 bases and J gave up 2 bases, with 10 bases separating them. Germline loops: CDR1 SGDLS, CDR2 YYNGEE. The CDR3 spans 15 residues.

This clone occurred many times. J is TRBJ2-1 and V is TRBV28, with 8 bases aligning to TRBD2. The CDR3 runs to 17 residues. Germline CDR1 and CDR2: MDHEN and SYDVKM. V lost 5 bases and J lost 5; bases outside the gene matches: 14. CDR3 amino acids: CASSPGGERERDNEQFF. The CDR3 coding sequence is TGTGCCAGCAGTCCGGGGGGGGAGCGGGAAAGGGACAATGAGCAGTTCTTC.

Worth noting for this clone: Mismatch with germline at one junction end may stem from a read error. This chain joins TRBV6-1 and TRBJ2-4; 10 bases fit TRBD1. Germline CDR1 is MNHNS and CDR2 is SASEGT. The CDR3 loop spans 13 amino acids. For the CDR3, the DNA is TGTGCCAGCAGTGAAAGGACAGGGGGAAGGACGGACTTC. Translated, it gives CASSERTGGRTDF.

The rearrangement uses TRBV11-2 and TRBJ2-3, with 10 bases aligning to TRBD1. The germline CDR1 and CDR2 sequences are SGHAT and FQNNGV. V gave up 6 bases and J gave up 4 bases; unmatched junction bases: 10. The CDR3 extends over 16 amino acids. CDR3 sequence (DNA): TGTGCCAGCAGGCGCCATCGGGGACAGGGGTCAGATACGCAGTATTTT. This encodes CASRRHRGQGSDTQYF.

The chain's CDR3 is CASSPGLAGTTDTQYF. The DNA for the CDR3 is TGCGCCAGCAGCCCTGGACTAGCGGGCACCACAGATACGCAGTATTTT. The rearrangement joins TRBV5-1 to TRBJ2-3, with TRBD2 identical over 11 bases. Germline V gene lookup returns CDR1 SGHRS and CDR2 YFSETQ. The CDR3 consists of 16 residues. J lost 2 bases, V lost 4 bases, and 6 bases had no gene match.

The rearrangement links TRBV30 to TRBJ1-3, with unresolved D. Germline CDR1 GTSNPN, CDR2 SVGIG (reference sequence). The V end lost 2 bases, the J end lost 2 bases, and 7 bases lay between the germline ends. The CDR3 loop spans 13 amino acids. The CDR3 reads CAWSPQTGNTIYF. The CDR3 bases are TGTGCCTGGAGTCCCCAGACTGGAAACACCATATATTTT.

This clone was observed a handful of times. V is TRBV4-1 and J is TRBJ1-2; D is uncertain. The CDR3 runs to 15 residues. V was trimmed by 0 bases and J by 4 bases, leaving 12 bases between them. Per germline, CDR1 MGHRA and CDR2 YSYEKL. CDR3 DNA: TGCGCCAGCAGCCAAGATCCAGTAATCCCCTATGGCTACACCTTC. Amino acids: CASSQDPVIPYGYTF.

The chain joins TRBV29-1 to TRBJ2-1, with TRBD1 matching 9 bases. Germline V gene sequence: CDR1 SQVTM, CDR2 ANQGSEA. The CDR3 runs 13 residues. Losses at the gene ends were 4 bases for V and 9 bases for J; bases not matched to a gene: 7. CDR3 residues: CSVVGQGVGEQFF. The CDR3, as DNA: TGCAGCGTTGTGGGACAGGGAGTCGGTGAGCAGTTCTTC.

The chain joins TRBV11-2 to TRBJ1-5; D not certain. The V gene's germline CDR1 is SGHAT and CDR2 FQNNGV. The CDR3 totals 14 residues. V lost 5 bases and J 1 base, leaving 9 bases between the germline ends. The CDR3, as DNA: TGTGCCAGCAGCCATTCCGGGAGCAATCAGCCCCAGCATTTT. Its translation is CASSHSGSNQPQHF. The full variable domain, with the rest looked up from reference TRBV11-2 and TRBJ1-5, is EAGVAQSPRYKIIEKRQSVAFWCNPISGHATLYWYQQILGQGPKLLIQFQNNGVVDDSQLPKDRFSAERLKGVDSTLKIQPAKLEDSAVYLCASSHSGSNQPQHFGDGTRLSIL.

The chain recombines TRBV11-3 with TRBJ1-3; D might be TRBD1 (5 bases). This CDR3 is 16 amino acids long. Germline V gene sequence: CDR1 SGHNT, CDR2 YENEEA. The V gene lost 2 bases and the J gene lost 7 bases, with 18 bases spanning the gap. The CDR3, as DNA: TGTGCCAGCAGCTTAAGGTCCTGGGGCCCGTTGAACACCATATATTTT. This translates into CASSLRSWGPLNTIYF.

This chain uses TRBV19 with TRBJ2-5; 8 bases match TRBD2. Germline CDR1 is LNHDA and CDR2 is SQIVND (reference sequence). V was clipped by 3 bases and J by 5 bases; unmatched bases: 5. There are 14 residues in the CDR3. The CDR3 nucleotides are TGTGCCAGTAGTATGGGAGCGGGGGTGGAGACCCAGTACTTC. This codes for CASSMGAGVETQYF.

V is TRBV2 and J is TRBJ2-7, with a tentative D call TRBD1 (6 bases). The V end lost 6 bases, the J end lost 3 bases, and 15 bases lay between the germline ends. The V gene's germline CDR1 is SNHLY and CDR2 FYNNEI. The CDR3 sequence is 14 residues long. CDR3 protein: CASSLQGLSYEQYF. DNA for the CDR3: TGTGCCAGCAGCCTACAGGGATTAAGCTACGAGCAGTACTTC.

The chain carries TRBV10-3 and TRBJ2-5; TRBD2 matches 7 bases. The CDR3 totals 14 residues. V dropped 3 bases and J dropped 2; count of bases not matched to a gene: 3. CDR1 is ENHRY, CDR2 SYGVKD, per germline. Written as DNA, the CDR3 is TGTGCCATCAGTGAAGGCGGGGGTCAAGAGACCCAGTACTTC. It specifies CAISEGGGQETQYF.